Below, 5 T cell receptor beta chains from the same sample are listed, as sequenced in a study of cytomegalovirus exposure and HLA in healthy donors. PCR amplification relied on 60 Vbeta primers (plus 13 Jbeta primers). Measured with immunoSEQ multiplex PCR; TCRdb has only the in-frame clones, and not every one. The sample has some 64,000 clones. The sequenced sample was PBMCs. Receptors were obtained from a woman aged 25 to 39 in good health and CMV-seronegative.

V is TRBV5-1 and J is TRBJ1-2, with 10 bases aligning to TRBD1. The germline V gene has CDR1 SGHRS and CDR2 YFSETQ. The CDR3 is 17 residues long. J was trimmed by 4 bases and V by 4 bases; bases with no gene match: 13. CDR3 residues: CASSLTSTGGAFYGYTF. In DNA form, the CDR3 reads TGCGCCAGCAGCCTTACCTCGACAGGGGGCGCCTTCTATGGCTACACCTTC.

The chain is built from TRBV6-4 and TRBJ1-2; tentative D call: TRBD1 (5 bases). The V end was cut by 0 bases, the J end by 5 bases, with 10 bases between. There are 14 residues in the CDR3. CDR1 and CDR2 from the germline V gene are MRHNA and SNTAGT. For the CDR3, the DNA is TGTGCCAGCAGTGACTCCGGGGGTCCGTATGGCTACACCTTC. The encoded protein is CASSDSGGPYGYTF.

The chain combines TRBV4-1 with TRBJ2-3; tentative D call: TRBD2 (6 bases). In germline, CDR1 is MGHRA, CDR2 YSYEKL. This CDR3 region has 13 residues. The ends were cut back, 4 bases at V and 5 bases at J, with 10 bases in the middle. As DNA, the CDR3 is TGCGCCAGCAGCCTCAGGGAGGTAGATACGCAGTATTTT. As protein: CASSLREVDTQYF.

This rearrangement joins TRBV6-1 to TRBJ2-3, with TRBD1 matching over 9 bases. V lost 4 bases and J lost 14; bases outside the gene matches: 7. Germline CDR1 MNHNS, CDR2 SASEGT. The CDR3 extends over 12 amino acids. The CDR3 reads CASSVTGTGLYF. DNA for the CDR3: TGTGCCAGCAGTGTGACCGGGACAGGGTTGTATTTT.

The chain uses TRBV27 and TRBJ1-5, with D possibly being TRBD1 (6 bases). CDR1 and CDR2 from the germline V gene are MNHEY and SMNVEV (reference sequence). The CDR3 is made up of 13 amino acids. The V end lost 2 bases, the J end lost 7 bases, and 9 bases lay between the germline ends. CDR3 bases: TGTGCCAGCAGTTTACAGGGGAGACAGCCCCAGCATTTT. Translating gives CASSLQGRQPQHF.